This T cell receptor (beta chain) is from a study of vaccination and CD4 T cells after COVID-19. General study findings and limits: When vaccine-specific clones from convalescent patients were examined, 304 of 307 were spike mono-reactive.

The treatment here: roughly ten-day PBMC culture with coronavirus spike peptide pools or control peptides (ViraFEST assay). Peptide pools at approximately 11 ug/ml stimulated approximately 2 million PBMCs per well with roughly 9 IU/ml IL-2. Note on this clonotype: Its antigen is still unknown. Germline and junction disagree at one end, which may indicate a read error.

The CDR3 runs 14 residues. Germline V lookup: CDR1 MNHEY, CDR2 SVGAGI. Sequenced with the Oncomine TCR Beta short-read assay was DNA taken from cultured CD4+ T cells. MiXCR was run by TCRdb on the PCR reads, yielding one entry per CDR3 protein. The sample contains about 14,000 distinct CDR3 sequences, around 55% of which appear only once. This rearrangement joins TRBV6-5 to TRBJ2-3, with D unclear. The sample consisted of CD4+ T cells from blood, cultured in vitro. This clonotype was obtained from a human donor who had recovered from COVID-19. CDR3 amino acids: CASSYSGSRDTQYF. In DNA, the CDR3 is TGTGCCAGCAGTTACTCGGGTAGCAGAGATACGCAGTATTTT.